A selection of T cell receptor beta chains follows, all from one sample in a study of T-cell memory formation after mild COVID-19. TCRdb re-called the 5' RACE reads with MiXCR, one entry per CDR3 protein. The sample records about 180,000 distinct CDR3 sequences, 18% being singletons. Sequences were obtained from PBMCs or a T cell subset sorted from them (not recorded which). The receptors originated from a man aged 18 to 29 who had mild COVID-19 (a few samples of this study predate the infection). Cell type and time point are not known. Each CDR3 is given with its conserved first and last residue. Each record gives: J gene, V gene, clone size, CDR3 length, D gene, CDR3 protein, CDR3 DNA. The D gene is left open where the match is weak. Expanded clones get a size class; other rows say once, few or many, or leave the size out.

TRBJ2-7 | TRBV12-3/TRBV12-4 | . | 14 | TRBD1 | CASSGAGTVYEQYF | TGTGCCAGCAGTGGAGCCGGGACAGTCTACGAGCAGTACTTC
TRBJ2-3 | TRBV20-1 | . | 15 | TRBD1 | CSARNRGQGTDTQYF | TGCAGTGCACGGAACAGGGGTCAGGGCACAGATACGCAGTATTTT
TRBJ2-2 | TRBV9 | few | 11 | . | CASSNSGELFF | TGTGCCAGCAGCAACAGCGGGGAGCTGTTTTTT
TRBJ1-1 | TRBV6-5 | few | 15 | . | CASRAGTNMNTEAFF | TGTGCCAGCAGGGCCGGGACAAACATGAACACTGAAGCTTTCTTT
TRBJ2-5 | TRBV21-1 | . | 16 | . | CASSNGDTGGGETQYF | TGTGCCAGCAGCAATGGGGATACAGGGGGCGGAGAGACCCAGTACTTC
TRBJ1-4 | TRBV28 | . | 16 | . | CASSLAHREIAEKLFF | TGTGCCAGCAGCCTCGCTCACAGGGAGATTGCTGAAAAACTGTTTTTT
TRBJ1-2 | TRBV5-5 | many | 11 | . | CASSLTYGYTF | TGTGCCAGCAGCTTAACCTATGGCTACACCTTC
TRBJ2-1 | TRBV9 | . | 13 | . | CASSVGQGAREFF | .
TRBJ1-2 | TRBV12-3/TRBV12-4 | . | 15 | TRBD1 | CASSPYDRVRQGYTF | TGTGCCAGCAGTCCCTACGACAGGGTGCGTCAGGGCTACACCTTC
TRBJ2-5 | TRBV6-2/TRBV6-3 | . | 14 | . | CASSSRDYQETQYF | TGTGCCAGCAGTTCGCGGGACTACCAAGAGACCCAGTACTTC
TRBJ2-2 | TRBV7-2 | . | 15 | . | CASSLVGGSTGELFF | TGTGCCAGCAGCTTAGTGGGGGGAAGCACCGGGGAGCTGTTTTTT
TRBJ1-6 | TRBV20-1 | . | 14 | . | CSGRFGSYNSPLHF | TGCAGTGGAAGGTTTGGCTCCTATAATTCACCCCTCCACTTT
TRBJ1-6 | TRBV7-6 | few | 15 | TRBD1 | CASSLRDRNNSPLHF | TGTGCCAGCAGCTTAAGGGACAGGAATAATTCACCCCTCCACTTT
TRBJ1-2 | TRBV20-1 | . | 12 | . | CSAKALNYGYTF | TGCAGTGCTAAGGCGTTGAACTATGGCTACACCTTC
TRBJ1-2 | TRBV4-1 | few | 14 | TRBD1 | CASSLGQGALGYTF | TGCGCCAGCAGCCTGGGACAGGGGGCGCTTGGCTACACCTTC
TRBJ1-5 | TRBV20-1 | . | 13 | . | CSAPTPGDQPQHF | TGCAGTGCCCCTACCCCAGGGGATCAGCCCCAGCATTTT
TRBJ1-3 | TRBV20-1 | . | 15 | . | CSARKTGRSGNTIYF | TGCAGTGCTAGGAAAACAGGGCGCTCTGGAAACACCATATATTTT
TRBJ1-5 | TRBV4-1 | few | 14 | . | CASSQATGNQPQHF | TGCGCCAGCAGCCAAGCTACGGGGAATCAGCCCCAGCATTTT